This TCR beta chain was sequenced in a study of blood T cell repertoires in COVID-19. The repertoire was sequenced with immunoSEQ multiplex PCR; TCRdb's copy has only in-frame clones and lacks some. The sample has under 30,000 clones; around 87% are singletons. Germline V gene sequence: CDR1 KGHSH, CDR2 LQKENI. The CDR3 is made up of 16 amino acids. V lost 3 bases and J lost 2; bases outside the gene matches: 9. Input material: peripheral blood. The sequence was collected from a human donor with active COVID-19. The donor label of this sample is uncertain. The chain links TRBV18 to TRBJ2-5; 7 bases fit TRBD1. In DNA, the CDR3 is TGTGCCAGCTCACCCCCCGGGACAGTCGGTCAAGAGACCCAGTACTTC. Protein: CASSPPGTVGQETQYF. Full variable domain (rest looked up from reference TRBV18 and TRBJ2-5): NAGVMQNPRHLVRRRGQEARLRCSPMKGHSHVYWYRQLPEEGLKFMVYLQKENIIDESGMPKERFSAEFPKEGPSILRIQQVVRGDSAAYFCASSPPGTVGQETQYFGPGTRLLVL.